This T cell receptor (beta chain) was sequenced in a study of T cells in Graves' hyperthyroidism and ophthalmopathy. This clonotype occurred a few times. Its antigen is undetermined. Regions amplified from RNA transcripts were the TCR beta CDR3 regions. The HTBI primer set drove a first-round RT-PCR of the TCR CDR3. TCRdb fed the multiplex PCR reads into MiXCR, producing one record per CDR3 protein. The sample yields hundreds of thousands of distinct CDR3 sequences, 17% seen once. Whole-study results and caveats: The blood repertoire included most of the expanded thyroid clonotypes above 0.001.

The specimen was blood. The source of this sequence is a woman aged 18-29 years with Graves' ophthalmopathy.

CDR3 coding DNA: TGTGCCAGCAGTCGCCCGGGACTAGCGGGAGCTTCCACCGGGGAGCTGTTTTTT. Translated: CASSRPGLAGASTGELFF. The rearrangement joins TRBV6-1 to TRBJ2-2, with 14 bases aligning to TRBD2. The CDR3 runs 18 residues. The ends lost 5 bases at V and 4 bases at J; junction bases unmatched: 9. Looked up from germline, CDR1 is MNHNS and CDR2 is SASEGT.